The clone carrying this TCR beta chain was detected a few times. Only in-frame clones appear in the TCRdb table, and some are missing; sequencing was by immunoSEQ multiplex PCR. The data show hundreds of thousands of clones, with more than 80% seen just once and around 1.3% held by the top ten. The sample comes from a study of blood T cell repertoires in COVID-19. This CDR3 region has 15 residues. Germline CDR1 MNHEY, CDR2 SMNVEV (reference sequence). V was shortened by 3 bases and J by 0 bases, with 6 bases between the two germline ends. The sequencing input was peripheral blood. The chain combines TRBV27 with TRBJ1-6; no definite D call. The source of this sequence is a woman aged 25 to 39 with COVID-19, enrolled during active disease. The CDR3 DNA is TGTGCCAGCAGTTTTGCGGGCTCCTATAATTCACCCCTCCACTTT. Amino acids: CASSFAGSYNSPLHF.